The 13 T cell receptor beta chains reported below all come from one sample, sequenced in a study of blood T cell repertoires in COVID-19. The data were produced by immunoSEQ multiplex PCR, yet TCRdb's version contains in-frame clones alone and is incomplete. The sample consists of under 300,000 clones, around nine tenths of them appearing once. Sequences were obtained from PBMCs or T cells enriched from blood (not recorded which). The receptors shown here come from a woman between 18 and 30 years old who had recovered from COVID-19.

The chain combines TRBV5-4 with TRBJ1-1, with 9 bases that match TRBD1. CDR1 is SGHNT and CDR2 is YYREEE in the germline V gene (reference sequence). CDR3 size: 14 residues. The V segment lost 4 bases and the J segment 4 bases; nucleotides outside the gene matches: 5. CDR3 protein: CASSQTTGGTEAFF. Here the CDR3 DNA reads TGTGCCAGCAGCCAGACGACAGGGGGCACTGAAGCTTTCTTT. Looking up the rest from reference TRBV5-4 and TRBJ1-1 gives the full variable domain: ETGVTQSPTHLIKTRGQQVTLRCSSQSGHNTVSWYQQALGQGPQFIFQYYREEENGRGNFPPRFSGLQFPNYSSELNVNALELDDSALYLCASSQTTGGTEAFFGQGTRLTVV.

The rearrangement uses TRBV19 and TRBJ1-1; possible D gene TRBD1, 5 bases. Germline V gene data show CDR1 as LNHDA and CDR2 as SQIVND (reference sequence). CDR3 length: 15 residues. Trimming pared 5 bases from V and 5 bases from J, leaving 18 bases between. In DNA form, the CDR3 reads TGTGCCAGTAGTGCCCGACTGGGGGGGTGGACTGAAGCTTTCTTT. Amino acid sequence: CASSARLGGWTEAFF.

The chain couples TRBV27 to TRBJ2-5; 9 positions agree with TRBD2. The CDR3 spans 16 residues. Germline values: CDR1 MNHEY, CDR2 SMNVEV (reference sequence). Trimming took 3 bases from V and 6 from J; bases not matched to a gene: 11. Written as DNA, the CDR3 is TGTGCCAGCAGTTTGGGGCGGGAGGGCCAACTTAAGACCCAGTACTTC. Translation: CASSLGREGQLKTQYF.

The chain employs TRBV6-4 and TRBJ2-7, with a possible D match to TRBD2 (5 bases). CDR3 length: 12 amino acids. V was shortened by 0 bases and J by 9 bases, with 9 bases between the two germline ends. Germline V gene lookup returns CDR1 MRHNA and CDR2 SNTAGT. CDR3 loop: CASSDSIALQYF. The CDR3, as DNA: TGTGCCAGCAGTGACTCGATAGCGCTGCAGTACTTC.

The rearrangement uses TRBV7-2 and TRBJ2-7, with D unresolved. V gave up 2 bases and J gave up 4 bases, with 12 bases separating them. CDR1 is SGHTA and CDR2 is FQGNSA in the germline V gene. This CDR3 is 14 amino acids long. Here the CDR3 DNA reads TGTGCCAGCAGCTTACAGATATCATTATACGAGCAGTACTTC. Translating gives CASSLQISLYEQYF.

V is TRBV4-2 and J is TRBJ2-2, with 7 bases lining up with TRBD2. The CDR3 totals 17 residues. Germline trimming cut 2 bases from V and 1 base from J; bases unmatched to any gene: 7. CDR1 and CDR2 from the germline V gene are LGHNA and YNFKEQ. The CDR3 sequence: CASSQKPSGGNTGELFF. DNA of the CDR3: TGTGCCAGCAGCCAAAAACCTTCGGGGGGGAACACCGGGGAGCTGTTTTTT.

The chain joins TRBV6-2 or TRBV6-3 to TRBJ1-2; maybe TRBD1 (5 bases). The CDR3 contains 15 residues. Germline CDR1 and CDR2: MNHEY and SVGEGT. Trimming took 2 bases from V and 0 from J, leaving 10 bases between them. Written as DNA, the CDR3 is TGTGCCAGCAGTTACAAAGGGGCTACTAACTATGGCTACACCTTC. Its protein is CASSYKGATNYGYTF.

This chain uses TRBV12-5 with TRBJ1-5; no firm D call. This CDR3 is 13 amino acids long. Trimming removed 1 base from V and 6 bases from J, with 7 bases in between. Germline-derived CDR1 and CDR2 are LGHNT and FRNRAP. This CDR3 reads CASGLGQVQPQHF. The CDR3, as DNA: TGTGCTAGTGGTTTGGGGCAGGTTCAGCCCCAGCATTTT. The entire variable domain, with the rest obtained from reference TRBV12-5 and TRBJ1-5, is as follows: DARVTQTPRHKVTEMGQEVTMRCQPILGHNTVFWYRQTMMQGLELLAYFRNRAPLDDSGMPKDRFSAEMPDATLATLKIQPSEPRDSAVYFCASGLGQVQPQHFGDGTRLSIL.

The J gene is TRBJ2-3, the V gene TRBV4-2, with 12 bases lining up with TRBD2. The V gene end was trimmed by 4 bases and the J gene end by 6 bases; junction bases not matched to a gene: 5. CDR3 length: 15 residues. Germline V CDR1 and CDR2: LGHNA, YNFKEQ. CDR3 protein: CASSPLAGGPDTQYF. For the CDR3, the DNA is TGTGCCAGCAGCCCCCTAGCGGGAGGGCCCGATACGCAGTATTTT.

This chain uses TRBV7-6 with TRBJ1-4; perhaps TRBD1 as D (5 bases). V was shortened by 3 bases and J by 0 bases, with 11 bases between the two germline ends. Germline assignment: CDR1 SGHVS and CDR2 FNYEAQ. The length of the CDR3 is 16 residues. CDR3 DNA: TGTGCCAGCAGCTTGGGGGGGTGGGCAACTAATGAAAAACTGTTTTTT. Protein product: CASSLGGWATNEKLFF. Using reference TRBV7-6 and TRBJ1-4 for the parts outside the CDR3, the full variable domain is GAGVSQSPRYKVTKRGQDVALRCDPISGHVSLYWYRQALGQGPEFLTYFNYEAQQDKSGLPNDRFSAERPEGSISTLTIQRTEQRDSAMYRCASSLGGWATNEKLFFGSGTQLSVL.

The V and J genes are TRBV3-1 (or the pseudogene TRBV3-2) and TRBJ1-4; D is unresolved. CDR3 length: 14 residues. Germline V gene lookup returns CDR1 LGHDT and CDR2 YNNKEL (reference sequence). V was trimmed by 1 base and J by 11 bases, leaving 14 bases between them. Written as DNA, the CDR3 is TGTGCCAGCAGCCAAGCCCTCGGGTCGGCGAAACTGTTTTTT. It encodes CASSQALGSAKLFF.

The CDR3 DNA reads TGTGCCAGCAGCCCGGGACAGGGTGGTCAGCCCCAGCATTTT. Translation: CASSPGQGGQPQHF. The gene calls are TRBV6-5 and TRBJ1-5; 9 nucleotides match TRBD1. Looked up from germline, CDR1 is MNHEY and CDR2 is SVGAGI. CDR3 length: 14 amino acids. The V gene end was trimmed by 6 bases and the J gene end by 6 bases; junction bases not matched to a gene: 6.

In its sample, this clone was seen once. This chain links TRBV20-1 with TRBJ2-7, with TRBD2 identical over 14 bases. CDR3 length equals 19 residues. After removal of 3 bases from V and 0 bases from J, the junction contained 13 bases not matched to a gene. The germline V gene encodes CDR1 DFQATT and CDR2 SNEGSKA (reference sequence). CDR3 sequence: CSASTPPGLAGASSYEQYF. CDR3 DNA sequence: TGCAGTGCTAGTACTCCCCCGGGACTAGCGGGGGCCAGCTCCTACGAGCAGTACTTC.